The 13 T cell receptor beta chains below all came from one sample that was sequenced in a study of blood T cell repertoires in COVID-19. TCRdb's table, derived via immunoSEQ multiplex PCR, lists solely in-frame clones and lacks some. The sample gives roughly 200,000 clones, 81% of which show up once; around 10% is in the top ten. Sequenced input: peripheral blood. The receptors were sampled from a woman aged 40 to 55 with COVID-19, enrolled during active disease.

This chain uses TRBV5-1 with TRBJ2-5; TRBD1 is a possible D gene (6 bases). Germline V gives CDR1 SGHRS, CDR2 YFSETQ. The length of the CDR3 is 16 residues. The V end lost 0 bases, the J end lost 6 bases, and 18 bases lay between the germline ends. The CDR3 region has the DNA TGCGCCAGCAGCTTGGAGGGGGAGAGTGCGGGCAAGACCCAGTACTTC. It codes for CASSLEGESAGKTQYF.

The chain employs TRBV20-1 and TRBJ1-1, with 7 bases matching TRBD1. The CDR3 consists of 11 residues. The V segment lost 4 bases and the J segment 8 bases; nucleotides outside the gene matches: 4. The germline V gene has CDR1 DFQATT and CDR2 SNEGSKA (reference sequence). CDR3 in amino acids: CSAKGQYEAFF. The CDR3 nucleotides are TGCAGTGCTAAGGGACAGTACGAAGCTTTCTTT.

The table lists this clone with a count of one. The J gene is TRBJ2-1, the V gene TRBV19; TRBD2 matches 7 bases. The CDR3 spans 14 residues. Losses at the gene ends were 6 bases for V and 2 bases for J; bases not matched to a gene: 4. Germline CDR1 and CDR2: LNHDA and SQIVND (reference sequence). In DNA form, the CDR3 reads TGTGCCAGTAGCCGACGGGGGGCCTACAATGAGCAGTTCTTC. It encodes CASSRRGAYNEQFF.

The chain joins TRBV7-6 to TRBJ1-1; D gene ambiguous. The CDR3 runs to 14 residues. Trimming removed 1 base at V and 1 base at J, with 7 bases between. From germline, CDR1 is SGHVS and CDR2 FNYEAQ. Here the CDR3 DNA reads TGTGCCAGCAGCTTAGGGCACAAGAACACTGAAGCTTTCTTT. Translation gives CASSLGHKNTEAFF.

V gene TRBV13 combines with J gene TRBJ1-6; 9 bases fit TRBD1. Germline trimming cut 6 bases from V and 7 bases from J; bases unmatched to any gene: 4. Germline lookup yields CDR1 PRHDT and CDR2 FYEKMQ (reference sequence). The CDR3 consists of 14 residues. The CDR3 reads CASRETGGNSPLHF. The CDR3, as DNA: TGTGCCAGCAGGGAGACAGGGGGAAATTCACCCCTCCACTTT.

This chain uses TRBV30 with TRBJ1-6, with D tentatively TRBD1 (6 bases). The V gene lost 2 bases and the J gene lost 1 base, with 21 bases spanning the gap. Germline V gene data show CDR1 as GTSNPN and CDR2 as SVGIG (reference sequence). This CDR3 has 19 residues. This CDR3 reads CAWSPTRGTVFSYNSPLHF. The CDR3 DNA follows: TGTGCCTGGAGTCCAACCAGGGGAACAGTCTTTTCCTATAATTCACCCCTCCACTTT.

This clone showed up just once. V and J are TRBV4-1 and TRBJ2-1; TRBD2 matches at 13 bases. The CDR3 runs to 19 residues. Germline CDR1 and CDR2: MGHRA and YSYEKL. With 3 bases clipped from V and 2 bases from J, the junction kept 10 bases outside the gene matches. The CDR3 reads CASSHLMGGTSGTYNEQFF. The CDR3 coding sequence is TGCGCCAGCAGCCACCTAATGGGCGGGACTAGCGGGACCTACAATGAGCAGTTCTTC.

The chain combines TRBV19 with TRBJ2-1; 8 bases map to TRBD1. The germline gives CDR1 LNHDA, CDR2 SQIVND (reference sequence). CDR3 length equals 15 residues. Losses at the gene ends were 4 bases for V and 7 bases for J; bases not matched to a gene: 9. The CDR3 sequence: CASSRDRGKKNEQFF. CDR3 DNA sequence: TGTGCCAGTAGTAGAGACAGGGGAAAAAAGAATGAGCAGTTCTTC.

This clone occurred once. The rearrangement uses TRBV7-8 and TRBJ1-2, with 8 nucleotides matching TRBD1. The CDR3 runs 18 residues. The J segment lost 0 bases and the V segment lost 4 bases, leaving 13 bases of the junction unmatched. Germline lookup yields CDR1 SGHVS and CDR2 FQNEAQ. The DNA for the CDR3 is TGTGCCAGCAGCTCCTACCCCGGGACAGGCACAGCTAACTATGGCTACACCTTC. Translation: CASSSYPGTGTANYGYTF. Full variable domain (outside the CDR3, taken from reference TRBV7-8 and TRBJ1-2): GAGVSQSPRYKVAKRGQDVALRCDPISGHVSLFWYQQALGQGPEFLTYFQNEAQLDKSGLPSDRFFAERPEGSVSTLKIQRTQQEDSAVYLCASSSYPGTGTANYGYTFGSGTRLTVV.

The chain links TRBV3-1 (or the pseudogene TRBV3-2) to TRBJ1-2, with a weak D call TRBD1 (5 bases). V was cut by 1 base and J by 5 bases, with 17 bases left in between. CDR1 is LGHDT and CDR2 is YNNKEL in the germline V gene (reference sequence). The CDR3 runs to 16 residues. CDR3 sequence reads: CASSQAAGGNTYGYTF. The CDR3 nucleotides read TGTGCCAGCAGCCAAGCCGCCGGGGGGAACACGTATGGCTACACCTTC.

V is TRBV7-8 and J is TRBJ2-2; D not resolved. V lost 7 bases, J lost 4 bases, and 16 bases lay in between. This CDR3 spans 15 amino acids. CDR1 and CDR2 from the germline V gene are SGHVS and FQNEAQ. The CDR3 region has the DNA TGTGCCAGCACCTTTAGTGTGGTCGGCACCGGGGAGCTGTTTTTT. It codes for CASTFSVVGTGELFF. Variable domain in full (rest from reference TRBV7-8 and TRBJ2-2): GAGVSQSPRYKVAKRGQDVALRCDPISGHVSLFWYQQALGQGPEFLTYFQNEAQLDKSGLPSDRFFAERPEGSVSTLKIQRTQQEDSAVYLCASTFSVVGTGELFFGEGSRLTVL.

This chain links TRBV5-1 with TRBJ2-1; the match to TRBD2 covers 7 bases. Per the germline V gene, CDR1 is SGHRS and CDR2 is YFSETQ. The CDR3 extends over 13 amino acids. V lost 3 bases and J lost 5; bases outside the gene matches: 2. CDR3 protein: CASSWGGNNEQFF. The CDR3 coding sequence is TGCGCCAGCAGCTGGGGGGGTAACAATGAGCAGTTCTTC. Together with reference TRBV5-1 and TRBJ2-1, the CDR3 gives the full variable domain: KAGVTQTPRYLIKTRGQQVTLSCSPISGHRSVSWYQQTPGQGLQFLFEYFSETQRNKGNFPGRFSGRQFSNSRSEMNVSTLELGDSALYLCASSWGGNNEQFFGPGTRLTVL.

V is TRBV6-5 and J is TRBJ2-3, with 8 positions matching TRBD1. This CDR3 has 15 amino acids. Germline lookup yields CDR1 MNHEY and CDR2 SVGAGI. The V segment lost 0 bases and the J segment 4 bases; nucleotides outside the gene matches: 3. CDR3 DNA sequence: TGTGCCAGCAGTTACTCGGACAGGGTGTCAGATACGCAGTATTTT. Protein product: CASSYSDRVSDTQYF.